This T cell receptor (beta chain) came from a study of radiotherapy plus CTLA-4 blockade in lung cancer listed by TCRdb under 2018. With regard to the full study: Among the enrolled patients, about 19% had an objective response, and 31% reached disease control.

As encoded in the germline V gene (reference sequence), CDR1 is LNHDA while CDR2 is SQIVND. Including the terminal cysteine and phenylalanine, the CDR3 comprises 16 residues. Only the CDR3 portion is preserved as DNA: 48 bases, with reading frame beginning at the first base. V is shortened by 1 base, J by 5 bases, and the region joining them spans 17 bases. The research as a whole found: After treatment with radiotherapy and ipilimumab, TCR clones that originated in tumors expanded in peripheral blood. Early dynamic changes in blood T cell clones, together with increased serum interferon-beta after radiation, were reported as the strongest predictors of response.

Library construction relied on the immunoSEQ multiplex PCR assay. TCRdb carries this immuneACCESS record with in-frame sequences only. Its versions omit some clonotypes, under half of them owing to an unresolved V gene in the studies checked, with the rest unexplained. This sample gives 25,000 to 35,000 clones in total; more than 70% of them show up just once. The ten most abundant clones make up around 5.1% of the sample. Note on this clone: Its antigen remains undetermined. The input lacks base qualities; no much larger clone sits a single base away.

The study evaluated CTLA-4 blockade (ipilimumab) given together with focal radiation therapy in patients who had chemo-refractory metastatic non-small-cell lung cancer. The receptor chain draws on TRBV19 and TRBJ1-2; the D gene is possibly TRBD1, with 6 bases matching. The receptor's source is a human donor with non-small cell lung cancer whose response to radiotherapy plus ipilimumab could not be evaluated. Source: peripheral blood, taken from a patient treated with radiotherapy plus ipilimumab. CDR3 loop: CASSIASGASSYGYTF. The nucleotide sequence is TGTGCCAGTAGTATAGCTTCAGGGGCCTCCTCTTATGGCTACACCTTC.